A single sample gave rise to the 24 T cell receptor beta chains below, sequenced in a study of regulatory T cells in long-lasting Graves disease. The TCR beta library used iRepertoire HTBI primers with Arm-PCR amplification of CDR3. One entry per CDR3 protein results from TCRdb running MiXCR on the multiplex PCR reads. Seen here are a few hundred thousand distinct CDR3 sequences, roughly 25% observed once, and the top ten hold about 27%. The time point here: persistent/refractory GD, antithyroid drugs over 5 years with positive TRAb. PBMC-extracted RNA yielded the TCR library. Sample: peripheral blood mononuclear cells (PBMCs), taken when the disease was refractory, from a patient treated with antithyroid drugs. These receptors were obtained from a woman aged 40-49 years with Graves disease.

This clonotype came up many times. The chain is built from TRBV28 and TRBJ1-1; D call uncertain. The CDR3 runs to 13 residues. With 7 bases removed from V and 4 bases from J, the gap between germline ends came to 13 bases. From germline, CDR1 is MDHEN and CDR2 SYDVKM. CDR3 nucleotide sequence: TGTGCCAGCACCGTCCCGACGGGCACTGAAGCTTTCTTT. This gives the protein CASTVPTGTEAFF.

This clonotype occurred many times. The chain has TRBV28 and TRBJ2-2, with D unresolved. This CDR3 region has 13 residues. CDR1 MDHEN and CDR2 SYDVKM come from the germline V gene. V gave up 5 bases and J gave up 6 bases, with 10 bases separating them. This CDR3 reads CASSHTRPGELFF. CDR3 DNA sequence: TGTGCCAGCAGTCACACTCGCCCCGGGGAGCTGTTTTTT.

This clonotype appeared many times. The chain links TRBV28 to TRBJ2-7; 9 bases are a match to TRBD2. Germline V gene sequence: CDR1 MDHEN, CDR2 SYDVKM. This CDR3 contains 15 residues. After removal of 2 bases from V and 3 bases from J, the junction contained 5 bases not matched to a gene. The CDR3 loop is CASSLAGGKSYEQYF. The CDR3 region has the DNA TGTGCCAGCAGTTTAGCGGGAGGGAAAAGCTACGAGCAGTACTTC.

This clonotype was recorded only once. V gene TRBV24-1 combines with J gene TRBJ2-2; TRBD1 agrees at 9 bases. Trimming at V came to 2 bases and at J to 1 base, leaving 7 bases not matched to a gene. CDR1 KGHDR and CDR2 SFDVKD come from the germline V gene. The CDR3 has 18 residues. CDR3 region: CATSDSLGTGLNTGELFF. The DNA for the CDR3 is TGTGCCACCAGTGATTCCCTCGGGACAGGGTTGAACACCGGGGAGCTGTTTTTT.

This clonotype occurred many times. The V and J genes are TRBV6-2 or TRBV6-3 and TRBJ2-2, with D uncertain. V lost 0 bases to trimming and J lost 7 bases, with 6 bases between them. The CDR3 spans 13 residues. Germline CDR1 MNHEY, CDR2 SVGEGT. The CDR3 region is CASSYSMYGELFF. The CDR3 DNA is TGTGCCAGCAGTTACTCGATGTACGGGGAGCTGTTTTTT.

The J gene is TRBJ1-2, the V gene TRBV20-1, with a weak D call TRBD1 (6 bases). CDR1 and CDR2 from the germline V gene are DFQATT and SNEGSKA (reference sequence). The CDR3 sequence is 13 residues long. Trimming removed 0 bases from V and 2 bases from J, with 7 bases in between. For the CDR3, the DNA is TGCAGTGCTAGAGAAACAGGGAACTATGGCTACACCTTC. This translates into CSARETGNYGYTF.

The chain combines TRBV6-9 with TRBJ2-3; D uncertain. V shed 4 bases and J shed 14 bases, with 22 bases lying between them. Germline-derived CDR1 and CDR2 are MNHGY and SVAAGI. The CDR3 extends over 14 amino acids. CDR3 nucleotide sequence: TGTGCCAGCAGTTCCTTCGAGAGACACTCATGGCCGTATTTT. It specifies CASSSFERHSWPYF.

This clonotype was observed a few times. The V gene is TRBV20-1, the J gene TRBJ2-7; 15 bases agree with TRBD2. Germline V CDR1 and CDR2: DFQATT, SNEGSKA (reference sequence). The CDR3 contains 17 residues. Germline trimming cut 1 base from V and 1 base from J; bases unmatched to any gene: 5. The CDR3 is CSARVRTSGRASYEQYF. The CDR3, as DNA: TGCAGTGCTAGAGTCAGGACTAGCGGGAGGGCGTCCTACGAGCAGTACTTC.

This clonotype was counted a few times. This sequence joins TRBV3-1 and TRBJ2-7; D is unresolved. Trimming removed 5 bases from V and 0 bases from J, with 5 bases in between. CDR1 is LGHDT, CDR2 YNNKEL, per germline (reference sequence). The CDR3 is 12 amino acids. The CDR3 DNA is TGTGCCAGCAGCGAGTTCTCCTACGAGCAGTACTTC. Its translation is CASSEFSYEQYF.

This chain uses TRBV2 with TRBJ2-1, with D perhaps matching TRBD2 (6 bases). Trimming removed 4 bases at V and 12 bases at J, with 10 bases between. CDR1 SNHLY and CDR2 FYNNEI come from the germline V gene. CDR3 length: 11 amino acids. CDR3 protein: CASSAEGLQFF. CDR3 DNA: TGTGCCAGCAGTGCGGAGGGGTTGCAGTTCTTC.

This clonotype was seen only a few times. The chain combines TRBV20-1 with TRBJ2-7; TRBD2 matches at 7 bases. CDR1 DFQATT and CDR2 SNEGSKA come from the germline V gene (reference sequence). The CDR3 extends over 14 amino acids. Trimming cost V 2 bases and J 2 bases; bases outside gene matches: 6. The CDR3 DNA reads TGCAGTGCTAGACCCGGGACTAACACCTACGAGCAGTACTTC. Translated: CSARPGTNTYEQYF.

This clonotype was counted ten times or more. This sequence joins TRBV29-1 and TRBJ2-7; the D gene is possibly TRBD2 (6 bases). The CDR3 is 13 amino acids. Germline V gives CDR1 SQVTM, CDR2 ANQGSEA. V was cut by 7 bases and J by 4 bases, with 17 bases left in between. CDR3 DNA sequence: TGCAGCGCTGGCGGGGCCGGTGGGTACGAGCAGTACTTC. The encoded protein is CSAGGAGGYEQYF.

Only a few counts were recorded for this clonotype. The V and J genes are TRBV7-3 and TRBJ2-1, with 7 positions matching TRBD1. The CDR3 is made up of 14 amino acids. V shed 5 bases, J shed 8 bases, and the junction held 9 bases outside the gene matches. The germline gives CDR1 SGHTA, CDR2 FQGTGA. This CDR3 is CASSDLDRWDEQFF. The CDR3 DNA reads as TGTGCCAGCAGCGACCTGGACAGGTGGGATGAGCAGTTCTTC.

This clonotype showed up many times. The chain employs TRBV29-1 and TRBJ2-5; 7 bases are a match to TRBD2. The CDR3 contains 12 residues. After removal of 7 bases from V and 5 bases from J, the junction contained 7 bases not matched to a gene. Germline-derived CDR1 and CDR2 are SQVTM and ANQGSEA. CDR3 amino acids: CSDLDGGETQYF. In nucleotides, the CDR3 is TGCAGCGACCTTGACGGGGGGGAGACCCAGTACTTC.

The rearrangement joins TRBV20-1 to TRBJ2-7; TRBD1 might be the D (5 bases). Germline-derived CDR1 and CDR2 are DFQATT and SNEGSKA (reference sequence). V was cut by 1 base and J by 0 bases, with 13 bases left in between. The CDR3 consists of 15 residues. The CDR3 loop reads CSARGQTGPSYEQYF. The CDR3, as DNA: TGCAGTGCTAGAGGACAGACGGGTCCCTCCTACGAGCAGTACTTC.

The genes are TRBV25-1 and TRBJ2-1, with 12 bases lining up with TRBD2. Germline trimming cut 4 bases from V and 1 base from J; bases unmatched to any gene: 5. Germline CDR1 reads MGHDK; CDR2 reads SYGVNS. The CDR3 runs 17 residues. CDR3 DNA sequence: TGTGCCAGCAGTGGGGGACTAGCGGGCCCATCCTACAATGAGCAGTTCTTC. This sequence encodes CASSGGLAGPSYNEQFF.

This clonotype was counted many times. The gene calls are TRBV7-9 and TRBJ2-7; 7 bases agree with TRBD1. The CDR3 has 13 residues. V gave up 6 bases and J gave up 3 bases; unmatched junction bases: 5. Germline V gene lookup returns CDR1 SEHNR and CDR2 FQNEAQ (reference sequence). CDR3 amino acids: CASRSGQDYEQYF. The CDR3 nucleotides are TGTGCCAGCAGATCCGGACAGGACTACGAGCAGTACTTC. Drawing the rest from reference TRBV7-9 and TRBJ2-7, the complete variable domain is DTGVSQNPRHKITKRGQNVTFRCDPISEHNRLYWYRQTLGQGPEFLTYFQNEAQLEKSRLLSDRFSAERPKGSFSTLEIQRTEQGDSAMYLCASRSGQDYEQYFGPGTRLTVT.

This clonotype was picked up many times. The chain combines TRBV28 with TRBJ1-5; D gene uncertain. The V gene's germline CDR1 is MDHEN and CDR2 SYDVKM. Trimming pared 3 bases from V and 11 bases from J, leaving 11 bases between. This CDR3 is 12 amino acids long. CDR3 DNA: TGTGCCAGCAGTTTGGGCCTCTCGGCCCAGCATTTT. This encodes CASSLGLSAQHF.

This clonotype was counted between two and nine times. The V call is TRBV16, the J call TRBJ2-1; D not resolved. V was cut by 3 bases and J by 7 bases, with 4 bases left in between. The CDR3 is 11 residues long. CDR1 and CDR2 from the germline V gene are KGHSY and FQNENV. The CDR3 is CASSHSNEQFF. Written as DNA, the CDR3 is TGTGCCAGCAGCCACTCGAATGAGCAGTTCTTC.

CDR3 amino acids: CAWSRGLGQPQHF. CDR3 DNA sequence: TGTGCCTGGTCCAGGGGGCTAGGGCAGCCCCAGCATTTT. The chain has TRBV30 and TRBJ1-5; 8 nucleotides line up with TRBD1. Looked up from germline, CDR1 is GTSNPN and CDR2 is SVGIG (reference sequence). V gave up 5 bases and J gave up 7 bases; unmatched junction bases: 7. CDR3 length equals 13 residues.

This rearrangement joins TRBV24-1 to TRBJ2-1; 12 nucleotides match TRBD2. In germline, CDR1 is KGHDR, CDR2 SFDVKD. The CDR3 contains 23 residues. The ends lost 0 bases at V and 4 bases at J; junction bases unmatched: 21. The CDR3 reads CATSDLAGELLAGGNDQYNEQFF. In DNA form, the CDR3 reads TGTGCCACCAGTGATTTGGCAGGGGAGTTACTAGCGGGAGGAAATGACCAATACAATGAGCAGTTCTTC.

Turning to this clonotype: At one end, the junction sequence differs from germline, possibly due to a read error. This chain links TRBV28 with TRBJ2-1; a possible D gene is TRBD1 (5 bases). The CDR3 totals 16 residues. Germline-derived CDR1 and CDR2 are MDHEN and SYDVKM. The DNA for the CDR3 is TGTGCCAGCAATTTACCCTCGGACGGACAATACAATGAGCAGTTCTTC. Protein sequence: CASNLPSDGQYNEQFF.

In its sample, this clonotype was seen many times. The V call is TRBV25-1, the J call TRBJ2-7; D uncertain. Trimming cost V 0 bases and J 5 bases, with 2 bases left between them. CDR3 length: 11 amino acids. Germline CDR1 and CDR2: MGHDK and SYGVNS. The CDR3 is CASSEYNEQYF. As DNA, the CDR3 is TGTGCCAGCAGTGAATATAACGAGCAGTACTTC.

Many counts were recorded for this clonotype. This chain connects TRBV12-3 or TRBV12-4 to TRBJ2-5; 8 bases align to TRBD1. The CDR3 contains 15 residues. V lost 6 bases and J lost 5; bases outside the gene matches: 11. The CDR3 DNA follows: TGTGCCAGCAGGGTTTCGACAGGGGTGGGTGAGACCCAGTACTTC. Its protein is CASRVSTGVGETQYF.